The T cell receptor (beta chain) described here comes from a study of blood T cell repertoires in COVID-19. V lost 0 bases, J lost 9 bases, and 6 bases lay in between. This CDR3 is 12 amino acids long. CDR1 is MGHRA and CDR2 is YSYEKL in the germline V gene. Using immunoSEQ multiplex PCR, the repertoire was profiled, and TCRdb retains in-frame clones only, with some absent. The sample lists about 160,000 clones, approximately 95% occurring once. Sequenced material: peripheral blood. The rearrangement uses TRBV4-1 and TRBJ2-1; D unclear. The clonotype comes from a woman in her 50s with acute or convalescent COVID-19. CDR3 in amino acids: CASSQDSVEQFF. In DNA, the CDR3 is TGCGCCAGCAGCCAAGACTCGGTTGAGCAGTTCTTC.